What follows is one T cell receptor (beta chain) and its context. Its antigen is unknown. The trim removed 6 bases at V and 3 bases at J, leaving 12 bases unmatched. The length of the CDR3 is 17 residues. CDR1 and CDR2 from the germline V gene are SNHLY and FYNNEI. These data come from a study of cytomegalovirus exposure and HLA in healthy donors. Study-wide points: Diagnosis of cytomegalovirus status made by the classifier reportedly showed high specificity and sensitivity. The majority of TCR sequences were rare, yet some public TCRs appeared in many donors. In the 90 to 150 validation repertoires, about 95% of cluster scores exceeded 0, per a later analysis.

Assay used: immunoSEQ multiplex PCR; TCRdb lists only in-frame clones, some missing. The sample yields over 150,000 clones, approximately 80% seen once. The specimen sequenced was PBMCs. This receptor was identified in a woman in her 30s in good health and CMV-seropositive. The V call is TRBV2, the J call TRBJ1-2; 11 bases are shared with TRBD1. DNA of the CDR3: TGTGCCAGCAGGGCAACTGGGACAGGGGGAACCTACTATGGCTACACCTTC. It codes for CASRATGTGGTYYGYTF.